The T cell receptor (beta chain) under discussion was sequenced for a study of radiotherapy plus CTLA-4 blockade in lung cancer. Looking at the study overall: Disease control was present in more than 25% of patients, and objective responses in 18%. Overall study results and limits: It was early blood T cell clone dynamics, with interferon-beta, that reportedly best predicted response. Radiotherapy with ipilimumab was followed by blood expansion of tumor-derived clones.

Ipilimumab-mediated CTLA-4 blockade plus focal radiation was given to patients having chemo-refractory metastatic non-small-cell lung cancer. Here immunoSEQ multiplex PCR was the method, and the copy in TCRdb shows in-frame clones only, minus some. The sample consists of about 48,000 clones, about 81% of them appearing once. V shed 7 bases and J 3 bases; nucleotides not matched to a gene: 8. Germline CDR1 LNHDA, CDR2 SQIVND (reference sequence). The CDR3 contains 15 residues. On this clone itself: The antigen is not known.

The TCR was taken from a human donor with non-small cell lung cancer who had stable disease on radiotherapy plus ipilimumab. The rearrangement links TRBV19 to TRBJ1-5; 8 bases line up with TRBD1. The sample in question was peripheral blood, obtained from a patient treated with radiotherapy plus ipilimumab. CDR3 loop: CASTPGQDSNQPQHF. The CDR3 nucleotides are TGTGCCAGTACCCCGGGACAGGACTCCAATCAGCCCCAGCATTTT.